The text below deals with one T cell receptor beta chain. Antigen: not known. These data come from a study of T cell clones after liver transplantation. Study-level background: TCRbeta sequencing after a pre-transplant mixed lymphocyte reaction identified graft-donor-reactive clones, later tracked in post-transplant blood. Third-party-reactive TCRbeta sequences from pre-transplant mixed lymphocyte reactions served as antigen-independent comparators. The study's findings and limits: Graft donor-reactive T cells possibly entered the graft instead of undergoing deletion. These preliminary findings come from unstandardized post-transplant sampling times.

Trimming pared 8 bases from V and 4 bases from J, leaving 7 bases between. The germline CDR1 and CDR2 sequences are KGHSH and LQKENI. CDR3 length: 11 amino acids. TCRdb's copy holds only in-frame clones and misses some; the assay was immunoSEQ multiplex PCR. Here the sample spans tens of thousands of clones, 70% to 90% being singletons. This receptor was taken from a human patient who received a liver transplant. Part of the T cell pool may stem from the graft donor. The source material was CD4+ T cells from blood, sampled at the 22-month timepoint. The chain employs TRBV18 and TRBJ2-3; D call uncertain. This CDR3 reads CASTGADTQYF. The CDR3 DNA reads TGTGCCAGCACTGGGGCAGATACGCAGTATTTT.